This record covers a single T cell receptor (beta chain). The data were taken from a study of blood T cell repertoires in COVID-19. On the study more broadly: Italy, Spain and the United States were the sources of the convalescent and acute COVID-19 samples. PBMCs, B-cell-depleted T cells, or T cells were the source of the cDNA or gDNA that made up the material.

In the original workflow: Researchers report that nucleated cell counts were estimated from reference gene primer amplification. Sequencing was performed with immunoSEQ multiplex PCR; in TCRdb, only in-frame clones are kept and a portion is missing. V and J calls and clone size are those listed in that table; D and trimming were worked out from the DNA. The sample lists fewer than 250,000 clones; about 83% were seen once. After removal of 4 bases from V and 8 bases from J, the junction contained 6 bases not matched to a gene. Per germline, CDR1 SGHDN and CDR2 FVKESK. CDR3 length: 14 amino acids. The TCR comes from a man over 45 with acute or convalescent COVID-19. Material for sequencing was peripheral blood. The chain couples TRBV14 to TRBJ1-4, with 8 bases matching TRBD1. CDR3 DNA: TGTGCCAGCAGCCCCGGGACAGGAAGGGAAAAACTGTTTTTT. As protein: CASSPGTGREKLFF.